Reported below is one TCR beta chain. Its target is unknown. This sample was included in a study of T cell repertoires in cytomegalovirus infection. Germline CDR1 is MNHEY and CDR2 is SMNVEV (reference sequence). V lost 6 bases and J lost 2; bases outside the gene matches: 11. CDR3 length: 16 residues. TCRdb processed the reads anew with MiXCR; each CDR3 protein has one entry. The sample has about 160,000 distinct CDR3 sequences; about a fifth are singletons. The sequences come from CD8+ T cells from cultured PBMCs, collected from culture after CMV antigen stimulation. The sequence came from a human donor in good health (CMV status not recorded). Some clones in this sample may be carry-over from other donors' samples. The J gene is TRBJ1-2, the V gene TRBV27, with 8 bases lining up with TRBD1. CDR3 bases: TGTGCCAGCAGAACGACAGGGGCCCACGTAAACTATGGCTACACCTTC. Its translation: CASRTTGAHVNYGYTF.